This T cell receptor beta chain was documented in a study of CD8+CD57+ T cells in acquired aplastic anemia (dated by TCRdb to the late 2010s). Context from the whole study: On average, sorted CD4+ and CD8+ cells yielded around 3.4 ug of extracted DNA, with a range of about 0.19 to 30 ug. A CD8+CD57+ expansion meant a frequency higher than the mean frequency seen in healthy subjects.

The germline V gene (reference sequence) yields SEHNR for CDR1 and FQNEAQ for CDR2. The CDR3 starts with the cysteine, ends with the phenylalanine, and has 15 residues. Just CDR3 DNA is preserved here, 45 bases in frame from base 1. V sheds 5 bases and J sheds 4 bases, leaving 17 bases between their ends. Overall results and qualifications from the work: Between patients and healthy controls, no significant difference in CD8+ Simpson's diversity was found (P=0.060). Around 28 CD8+ CDR3 sequences were found to be shared between patients and controls, but these sequences appeared to be highly expressed in patients and within the immunodominant clones of the patients.

TCR beta VDJ combination and CDR3 sequence profiling used genomic DNA as the template. An Illumina HiSeq 2000 was used for TCR repertoire sequencing. As for the original processing: Repertoire assessment relied on Simpson's diversity index, CDR3 size and DJ length profiles, and TRBV/TRBJ rearrangement plots. The most abundant DNA sequence in the deep sequencing data was defined as the immunodominant clone. CDR3 amino acid sequences were screened for sharing across subjects and were compared with published repertoires and the VDJdb database. Using fastp at Q25 and MiXCR, TCRdb reprocessed the public reads and kept productive beta chains. For every CDR3 protein sequence, its rows merge into one entry that carries the most common genes and DNA. None of the V and J calls come from the authors' own analysis; TCRdb made them. The sample data list 270,000 or so distinct CDR3 sequences, and around 82% of these were observed just once. Roughly two fifths of the sample is held by the ten biggest clonotypes.

Concerning this clonotype itself: Its antigen remains undetermined. No base quality information exists; no much larger clone differs at one position.

Flow cytometry had shown CD8+CD57+ cell expansion in the patients selected for sequencing. Every patient had a diagnosis of severe acquired aplastic anemia based on International Study of Aplastic Anemia and Agranulocytosis and Camitta criteria. At the time blood was sampled, none of the patients had received any therapy. TCR repertoires of sorted CD4+ and CD8+ blood T cells from severe aplastic anemia patients and healthy subjects were deep-sequenced in the study. Patients were enrolled in the USA under clinicaltrials.gov protocols 00001620, 01623167, 00001397, 00071045, 00081523 and 00961064. Ficoll-Paque density gradient centrifugation was used to isolate peripheral blood mononuclear cells. Before DNA extraction, CD4+ and CD8+ T cells were sorted by FACS or by magnetic beads.

Sequenced sample: sorted CD4+, CD8+, or CD8+CD57+ T cells (not recorded which) from PBMCs. This sequence uses TRBV7-9 and TRBJ1-2; the D gene assignment is ambiguous. The sequence was obtained from a human donor with aplastic anemia. The DNA sequence is given as TGTGCCAGCAGCCTGACCGGGAGCCACACCTATGGCTACACCTTC. The encoded protein is CASSLTGSHTYGYTF.